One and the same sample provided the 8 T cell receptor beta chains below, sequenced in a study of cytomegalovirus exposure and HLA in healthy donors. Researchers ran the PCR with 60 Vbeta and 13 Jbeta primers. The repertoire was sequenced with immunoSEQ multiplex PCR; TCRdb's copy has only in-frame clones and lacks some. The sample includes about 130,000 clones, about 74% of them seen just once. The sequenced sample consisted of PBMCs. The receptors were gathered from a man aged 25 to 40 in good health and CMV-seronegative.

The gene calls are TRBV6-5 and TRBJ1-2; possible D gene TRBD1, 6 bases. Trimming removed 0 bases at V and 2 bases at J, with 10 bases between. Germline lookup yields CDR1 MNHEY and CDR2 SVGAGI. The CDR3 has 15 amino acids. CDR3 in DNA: TGTGCCAGCAGTTACTCCCCTACAGGGAACTATGGCTACACCTTC. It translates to CASSYSPTGNYGYTF.

CDR3 region: CASVGAPSGANVLTF. The CDR3 nucleotides read TGTGCCTCAGTAGGGGCCCCCTCTGGGGCCAACGTCCTGACTTTC. The V call is TRBV30, the J call TRBJ2-6; TRBD1 might be the D (5 bases). Trimming took 7 bases from V and 0 from J, leaving 13 bases between them. The CDR3 spans 15 residues. The germline V gene encodes CDR1 GTSNPN and CDR2 SVGIG (reference sequence).

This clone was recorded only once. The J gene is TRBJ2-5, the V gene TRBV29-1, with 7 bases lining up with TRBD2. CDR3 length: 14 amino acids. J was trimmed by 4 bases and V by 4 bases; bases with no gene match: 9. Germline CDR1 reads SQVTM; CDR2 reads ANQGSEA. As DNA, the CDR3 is TGCAGCGTTGTCTGGGGGAGGGCCTTAGAGACCCAGTACTTC. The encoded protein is CSVVWGRALETQYF.

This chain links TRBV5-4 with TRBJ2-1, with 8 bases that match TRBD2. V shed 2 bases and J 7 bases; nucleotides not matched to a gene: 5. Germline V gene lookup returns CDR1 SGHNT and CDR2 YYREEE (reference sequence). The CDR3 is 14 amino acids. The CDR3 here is CASSFSGSWNEQFF. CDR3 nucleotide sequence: TGTGCCAGCAGCTTCAGCGGGAGTTGGAATGAGCAGTTCTTC.

The CDR3 nucleotides read TGTGCCAGCAGTTTGCAGGGCACGATCTACGAGCAGTACTTC. This codes for CASSLQGTIYEQYF. The chain carries TRBV6-5 and TRBJ2-7; a possible D gene is TRBD1 (5 bases). CDR1 MNHEY and CDR2 SVGAGI come from the germline V gene. This CDR3 contains 14 residues. Trimming took off 4 bases at V and 3 bases at J, with 13 bases between the two ends.

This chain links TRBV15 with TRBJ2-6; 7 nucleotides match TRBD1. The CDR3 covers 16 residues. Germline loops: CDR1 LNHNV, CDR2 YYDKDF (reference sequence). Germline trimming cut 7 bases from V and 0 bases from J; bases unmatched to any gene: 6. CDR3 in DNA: TGTGCCACCAAGAGGACAGGCCGCTCTGGGGCCAACGTCCTGACTTTC. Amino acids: CATKRTGRSGANVLTF.

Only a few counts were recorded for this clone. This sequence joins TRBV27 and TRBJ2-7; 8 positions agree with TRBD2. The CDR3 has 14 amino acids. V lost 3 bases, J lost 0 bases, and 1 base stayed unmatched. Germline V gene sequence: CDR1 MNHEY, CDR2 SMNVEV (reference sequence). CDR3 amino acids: CASSFLAGSYEQYF. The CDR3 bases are TGTGCCAGCAGTTTTCTAGCGGGCTCCTACGAGCAGTACTTC.

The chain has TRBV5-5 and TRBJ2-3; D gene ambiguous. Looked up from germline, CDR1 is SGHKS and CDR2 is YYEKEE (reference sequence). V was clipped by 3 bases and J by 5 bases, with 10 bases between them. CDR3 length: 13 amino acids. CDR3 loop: CASSSQLQDTQYF. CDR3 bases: TGTGCCAGCAGCTCCCAACTCCAAGATACGCAGTATTTT. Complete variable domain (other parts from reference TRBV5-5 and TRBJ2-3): DAGVTQSPTHLIKTRGQQVTLRCSPISGHKSVSWYQQVLGQGPQFIFQYYEKEERGRGNFPDRFSARQFPNYSSELNVNALLLGDSALYLCASSSQLQDTQYFGPGTRLTVL.